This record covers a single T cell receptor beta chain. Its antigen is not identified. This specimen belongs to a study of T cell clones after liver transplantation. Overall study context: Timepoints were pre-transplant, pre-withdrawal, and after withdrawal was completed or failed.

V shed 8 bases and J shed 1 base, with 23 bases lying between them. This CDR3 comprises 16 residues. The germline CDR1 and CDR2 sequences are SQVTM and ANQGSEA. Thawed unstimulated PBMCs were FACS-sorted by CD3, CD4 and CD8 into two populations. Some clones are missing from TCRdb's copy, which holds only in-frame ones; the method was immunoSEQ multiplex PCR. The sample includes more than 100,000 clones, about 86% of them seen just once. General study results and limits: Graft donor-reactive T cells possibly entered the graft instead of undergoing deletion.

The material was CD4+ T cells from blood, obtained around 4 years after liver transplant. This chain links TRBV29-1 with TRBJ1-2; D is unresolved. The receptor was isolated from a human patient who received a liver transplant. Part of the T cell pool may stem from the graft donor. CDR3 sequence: CSTAERGGRVNYGYTF. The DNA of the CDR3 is TGCAGCACGGCAGAACGGGGAGGAAGGGTTAACTATGGCTACACCTTC. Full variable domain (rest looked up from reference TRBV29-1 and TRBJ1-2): SAVISQKPSRDICQRGTSLTIQCQVDSQVTMMFWYRQQPGQSLTLIATANQGSEATYESGFVIDKFPISRPNLTFSTLTVSNMSPEDSSIYLCSTAERGGRVNYGYTFGSGTRLTVV.